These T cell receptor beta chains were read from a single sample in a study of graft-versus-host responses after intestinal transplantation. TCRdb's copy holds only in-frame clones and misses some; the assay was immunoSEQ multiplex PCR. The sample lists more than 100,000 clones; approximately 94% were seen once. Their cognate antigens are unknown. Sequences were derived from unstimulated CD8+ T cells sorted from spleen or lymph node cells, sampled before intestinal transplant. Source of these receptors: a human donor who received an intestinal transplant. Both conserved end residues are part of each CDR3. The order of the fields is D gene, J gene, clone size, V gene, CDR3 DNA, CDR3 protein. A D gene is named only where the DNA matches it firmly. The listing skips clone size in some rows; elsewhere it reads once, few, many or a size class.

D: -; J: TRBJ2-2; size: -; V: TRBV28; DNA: TGTGCCAGCAGCCAGAGGGACACCGGGGAGCTGTTTTTT; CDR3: CASSQRDTGELFF
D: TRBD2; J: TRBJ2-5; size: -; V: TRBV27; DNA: TGTGCCAGCAGTTGGCGGGGGGGCCCGGAGACCCAGTACTTC; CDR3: CASSWRGGPETQYF
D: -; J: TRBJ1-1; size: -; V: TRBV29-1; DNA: TGCAGCGTTGGCGGGGGGGGACGTATGACTGAAGCTTTCTTT; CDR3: CSVGGGGRMTEAFF
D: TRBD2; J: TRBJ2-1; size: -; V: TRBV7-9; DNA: TGTGCCAGCAGCTTAGCGCGGGGGGGCGCCCACAATGAGCAGTTCTTC; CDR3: CASSLARGGAHNEQFF
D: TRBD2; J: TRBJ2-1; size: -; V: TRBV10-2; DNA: TGCGCCACCTCGGGAGGGGAAAATTACAATGAGCAGTTCTTC; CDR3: CATSGGENYNEQFF
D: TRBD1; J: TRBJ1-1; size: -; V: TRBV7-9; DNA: TGTGCCAGCAGCTGGAACAGGGGCGTAACTGAAGCTTTCTTT; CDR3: CASSWNRGVTEAFF
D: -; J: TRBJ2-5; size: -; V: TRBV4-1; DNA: TGCGCCAGCACCCCATCAGGGGGGTATGCGCGGGAGACCCAGTACTTC; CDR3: CASTPSGGYARETQYF
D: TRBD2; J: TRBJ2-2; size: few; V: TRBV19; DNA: TGTGCCAGTACCACAGCGGGGAGCACCGGGGAGCTGTTTTTT; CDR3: CASTTAGSTGELFF
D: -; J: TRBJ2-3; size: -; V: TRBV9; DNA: TGTGCCAGCAGCGTTCGGCTAGCAGCAGATACGCAGTATTTT; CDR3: CASSVRLAADTQYF
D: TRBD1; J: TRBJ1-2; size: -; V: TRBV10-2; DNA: TGCGCCAGCAGTAGTACAGGGGTTAACTATGGCTACACCTTC; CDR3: CASSSTGVNYGYTF
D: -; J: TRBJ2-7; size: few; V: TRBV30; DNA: TGTGCCTGGAGGGCAGGCAACTACGAGCAGTACTTC; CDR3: CAWRAGNYEQYF
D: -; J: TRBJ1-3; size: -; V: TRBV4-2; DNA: TGTGCCAGCAGCCAGTCGTTAGACCCCCCTGGAAACACCATATATTTT; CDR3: CASSQSLDPPGNTIYF
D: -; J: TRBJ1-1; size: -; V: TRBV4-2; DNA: TGTGCCAGCAGCCAATTAAAGATCCAGCAGGTGAACACTGAAGCTTTCTTT; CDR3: CASSQLKIQQVNTEAFF
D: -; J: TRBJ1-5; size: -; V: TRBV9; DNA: TGTGCCAGCAGCGGAGGGTCAAATCAGCCCCAGCATTTT; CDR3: CASSGGSNQPQHF
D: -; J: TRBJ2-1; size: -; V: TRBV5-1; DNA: TGCGCCAGCAGCTTGGAGGCTTTGAATGAGCAGTTCTTC; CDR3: CASSLEALNEQFF
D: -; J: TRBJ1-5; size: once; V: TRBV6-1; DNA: TGTGCCAGCAGTTATGGGGGCCAAGATCAGCCCCAGCATTTT; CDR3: CASSYGGQDQPQHF
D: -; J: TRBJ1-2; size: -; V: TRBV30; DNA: TGTGCCTCAGGGCTTGGTGATGGCTACACCTTC; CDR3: CASGLGDGYTF
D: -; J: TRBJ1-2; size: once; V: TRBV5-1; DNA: TGCGCCAGCAGCTTGGGCCCGGGACAAAGCTATGGCTACACCTTC; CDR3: CASSLGPGQSYGYTF
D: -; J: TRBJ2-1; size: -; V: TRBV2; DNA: TGTGCCAGCAGTGTGCGCCAGGGAAGATTTTCCAATGAGCAGTTCTTC; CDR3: CASSVRQGRFSNEQFF
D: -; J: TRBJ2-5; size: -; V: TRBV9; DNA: TGCGCCAGCAGCTCAGGAGGGTGGCAAGAGACCCAGTACTTC; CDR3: CASSSGGWQETQYF
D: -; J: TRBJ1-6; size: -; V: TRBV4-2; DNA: TGTGCCAGCAGCCAAGCCAGTGGTCCGGATCATTCACCCCTCCACTTT; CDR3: CASSQASGPDHSPLHF
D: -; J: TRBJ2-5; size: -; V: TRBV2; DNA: TGTGCCTCCTCAGCAGGGGGGGAGGGAAGAGAGACCCAGTACTTC; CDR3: CASSAGGEGRETQYF